The 8 T cell receptor beta chains below were found in one sample sequenced in a study of cytomegalovirus exposure and HLA in healthy donors. The primer mix had 60 Vbeta and 13 Jbeta primers. Libraries were prepared by immunoSEQ multiplex PCR; TCRdb keeps only in-frame clonotypes and omits some of them. Of 200,000 to 300,000 clones in the sample, about 83% are singletons; the top ten hold more than 1.5%. Sequenced sample: PBMCs. All receptors derive from a woman aged 40-49 years in good health and CMV-seropositive.

The rearrangement links TRBV9 to TRBJ2-5; D is undetermined. From germline, CDR1 is SGDLS and CDR2 YYNGEE. Trimming took off 0 bases at V and 5 bases at J, with 8 bases between the two ends. This CDR3 has 13 amino acids. CDR3 coding DNA: TGTGCCAGCAGCGTAGTTGGTCAGGAGACCCAGTACTTC. This gives the protein CASSVVGQETQYF.

The chain recombines TRBV6-6 with TRBJ1-2; perhaps TRBD1 as D (6 bases). Germline CDR1 reads MNHNY; CDR2 reads SVGAGI (reference sequence). Between the trimmed V and J ends, which lost 5 bases and 6 bases, there was a span of 16 bases. The CDR3 spans 14 residues. The CDR3 sequence is CASSDTGKGNGYTF. DNA for the CDR3: TGTGCCAGCAGTGACACAGGGAAAGGAAATGGCTACACCTTC.

The chain couples TRBV5-1 to TRBJ1-1; possibly TRBD1 for D (5 bases). Trimming removed 1 base at V and 1 base at J, with 11 bases between. The CDR3 is 15 residues long. Germline CDR1 is SGHRS and CDR2 is YFSETQ. The CDR3 loop is CASSLSGAANTEAFF. The CDR3 region has the DNA TGCGCCAGCAGCTTGAGTGGGGCAGCGAACACTGAAGCTTTCTTT. The full variable domain, completed using reference TRBV5-1 and TRBJ1-1, is KAGVTQTPRYLIKTRGQQVTLSCSPISGHRSVSWYQQTPGQGLQFLFEYFSETQRNKGNFPGRFSGRQFSNSRSEMNVSTLELGDSALYLCASSLSGAANTEAFFGQGTRLTVV.

As concerns this clone: The junction departs from the called germline gene at one end, perhaps through a read error. The rearrangement links TRBV28 to TRBJ1-6; unclear D gene. Germline CDR1 is MDHEN and CDR2 is SYDVKM. This CDR3 is 14 amino acids long. CDR3 protein: CASSLSSDNSPLHF. The DNA for the CDR3 is TGTGCCAGCAGTTTATCCTCCGATAATTCACCCCTCCACTTT.

The CDR3 coding sequence is TGTGCCAGCAGAGCCGTGGGACTACTTCTGGAGACCCAGTACTTC. It yields the protein CASRAVGLLLETQYF. J is TRBJ2-5 and V is TRBV2; TRBD2 aligns across 7 bases. Germline V gives CDR1 SNHLY, CDR2 FYNNEI. The CDR3 is 15 amino acids. V was clipped by 6 bases and J by 5 bases; unmatched bases: 12.

This chain joins TRBV30 and TRBJ1-1; D is unclear. From germline, CDR1 is GTSNPN and CDR2 SVGIG (reference sequence). V was cut by 2 bases and J by 4 bases, with 14 bases left in between. This CDR3 comprises 14 residues. The CDR3 bases are TGTGCCTGGAGTTTGGACTCTCGGGCCACTGAAGCTTTCTTT. It codes for CAWSLDSRATEAFF.

In this sample, this clone turned up once. J is TRBJ2-5 and V is TRBV19; 10 nucleotides align to TRBD1. CDR3 size: 15 residues. The ends lost 3 bases at V and 5 bases at J; junction bases unmatched: 6. Germline loops: CDR1 LNHDA, CDR2 SQIVND (reference sequence). CDR3 amino acids: CASSIRGQGSETQYF. DNA for the CDR3: TGTGCCAGTAGTATCCGGGGACAGGGGTCGGAGACCCAGTACTTC.

This chain joins TRBV16 and TRBJ2-7, with TRBD1 identical over 10 bases. The CDR3 has 15 residues. V lost 4 bases and J lost 5; bases outside the gene matches: 8. CDR1 and CDR2 (germline): KGHSY, FQNENV. The CDR3 sequence: CASSPGQGRFNEQYF. The CDR3 region has the DNA TGTGCCAGCAGCCCGGGACAGGGGAGATTCAACGAGCAGTACTTC.